This T cell receptor beta chain was sequenced during a study of post-analysis software for immune sequencing data. General study points: With TRBV5-6, TRBV5-1 and TRBV20-1 included, about five TRBV segments were more frequent in patients than in controls.

V was pared by 3 bases and J by 0 bases, with 8 bases between. From germline, CDR1 is KGHDR and CDR2 SFDVKD. The CDR3 is 14 amino acids. With respect to this clonotype: No antigen is known for it.

Presence of unique molecular identifiers characterized the TCR beta cDNA libraries. Roughly 490,000 cDNA molecules came from approximately 1 to 10 million T cells. TCRdb reprocessed the PCR reads with MiXCR, giving one entry per CDR3 protein. The table includes more than 450,000 distinct CDR3 sequences, around 34% detected once. J is TRBJ2-7 and V is TRBV24-1; no firm D call. Sequenced input: blood. The receptor was isolated from a girl aged 2-17 years with multiple sclerosis. Written as DNA, the CDR3 is TGTGCCACCAGTGATAGGGCCGGCTCCTACGAGCAGTACTTC. Protein: CATSDRAGSYEQYF.